This TCR beta chain derives from a study of immune heterogeneity within non-small cell lung tumors. Study summary: Tumors were classified as 4 squamous cell carcinomas, around 10 non-squamous carcinomas and 1 not otherwise specified.

This clonotype has only a few counts. Germline CDR1 PRHDT, CDR2 FYEKMQ (reference sequence). Trimming removed 5 bases at V and 5 bases at J, with 15 bases between. This CDR3 has 14 amino acids. Bulk tumor genomic DNA was the template, and each sample received roughly 600 ng. Taken during surgery, several biopsies per primary tumor were spaced as far apart as possible within the tumor mass. Samples came from untreated patients having curative surgery for newly diagnosed non-small cell lung cancer. Donors were newly diagnosed non-small cell lung cancer patients having surgery with curative intent. TCR beta CDR3 regions came from multiplex PCR with 32 forward V and 13 reverse J primers. In TCRdb, the multiplex PCR reads were re-called with MiXCR into one record per CDR3 protein. The repertoire holds more than 14,000 distinct CDR3 sequences, with around 28% as singletons.

The sequencing sample was made of lung tumor tissue. V is TRBV13 and J is TRBJ1-2, with a possible D match to TRBD1 (6 bases). This TCR came from a man in his forties with non-small cell lung cancer. In nucleotides, the CDR3 is TGTGCCAGCAGCCCAAGGGGGACCGGATATGGCTACACCTTC. Protein: CASSPRGTGYGYTF. The whole variable domain, remainder taken from reference TRBV13 and TRBJ1-2, is AAGVIQSPRHLIKEKRETATLKCYPIPRHDTVYWYQQGPGQDPQFLISFYEKMQSDKGSIPDRFSAQQFSDYHSELNMSSLELGDSALYFCASSPRGTGYGYTFGSGTRLTVV.